This T cell receptor beta chain is drawn from a study of response to subunit inactivated influenza vaccine. V dropped 3 bases and J dropped 4 bases, with 8 bases sitting between them. The germline V gene encodes CDR1 KGHSH and CDR2 LQKENI. CDR3 length: 13 amino acids. In regard to this clonotype: Antigen: not known.

TCRdb called the RT-PCR reads again in MiXCR, with one record for every CDR3 protein. The top ten hold roughly 10% of the sample, which has 800,000 or so distinct CDR3 sequences, around 21% seen once. Study conclusions and caveats: With each seasonal influenza vaccination, the authors suggested, few new T cells are recruited.

This material consisted of PBMCs from blood, taken 4 to 6 days after vaccination. The chain links TRBV18 to TRBJ2-3, with D uncertain. The source of this sequence is a man aged 50 or older who received an inactivated influenza vaccine. CDR3 nucleotides: TGTGCCAGCTCACCTTCATCGGCAGATACGCAGTATTTT. Its protein is CASSPSSADTQYF.